Below, 10 T cell receptor beta chains from the same sample are listed, as sequenced in a study of OX40 agonist ivuxolimab in advanced cancers. Repertoires were generated with immunoSEQ multiplex PCR, while TCRdb's copy carries only in-frame clones and drops some. The sample contains some 110,000 clones, about nine tenths of which appear only once. This specimen was CD4+ or CD8+ T cells sorted from blood, taken in a trial of the OX40 agonist ivuxolimab. The receptors were gathered from an adult with an advanced solid tumor such as melanoma, head and neck, liver or kidney cancer.

This clone was detected only once. The chain recombines TRBV7-9 with TRBJ1-5, with D possibly TRBD1 on 5 matching bases. Looked up from germline, CDR1 is SEHNR and CDR2 is FQNEAQ (reference sequence). V was pared by 5 bases and J by 8 bases, with 22 bases between. This CDR3 comprises 16 residues. The CDR3 nucleotides are TGTGCCAGCAGCCGACTGAGGGGTAGTCTTCGGGAGCCCCAGCATTTT. This translates into CASSRLRGSLREPQHF.

The J gene is TRBJ1-4, the V gene TRBV10-1; D call uncertain. Trimming stripped 4 bases from V and 0 bases from J, with 9 bases between. This CDR3 is built from 15 residues. The germline V gene encodes CDR1 WNHNN and CDR2 SYGVQD (reference sequence). The CDR3 DNA reads as TGCGCCAGCAGTGCCTCTGTTGCAACTAATGAAAAACTGTTTTTT. Amino acids: CASSASVATNEKLFF.

The gene calls are TRBV18 and TRBJ2-7; 7 bases are shared with TRBD1. In germline, CDR1 is KGHSH, CDR2 LQKENI. This CDR3 region has 14 residues. V was clipped by 3 bases and J by 1 base; unmatched bases: 3. CDR3 region: CASSPGTASYEQYF. The CDR3 DNA sequence: TGTGCCAGCTCACCTGGGACAGCATCCTACGAGCAGTACTTC.

The chain combines TRBV21-1 with TRBJ2-7; the table's D call TRBD1 went unverified against the DNA. TRBV21-1 is an annotated pseudogene. CDR3 length: 17 residues. DNA of the CDR3: TGTGCCAGCACCTCAAAGACGTGGGACAGGGCGGTGATGGAGCAGTACTTC. Amino acid sequence: CASTSKTWDRAVMEQYF.

This sequence joins TRBV28 and TRBJ1-2, with 7 bases that match TRBD1. The trim removed 6 bases at V and 6 bases at J, leaving 13 bases unmatched. The germline gives CDR1 MDHEN, CDR2 SYDVKM. The CDR3 length is 15 residues. The CDR3 loop is CASSSPDRRGHGYTF. DNA for the CDR3: TGTGCCAGCAGCTCTCCGGACAGGAGGGGTCATGGCTACACCTTC.

This chain joins TRBV7-2 and TRBJ2-7, with D perhaps given as TRBD1 or TRBD2 (5 bases each). The germline V gene has CDR1 SGHTA and CDR2 FQGNSA. The CDR3 runs to 14 residues. Trimming pared 1 base from V and 5 bases from J, leaving 12 bases between. The CDR3 DNA reads as TGTGCCAGCAGCTTAGGGGACGTATACCACGAGCAGTACTTC. This encodes CASSLGDVYHEQYF. Full variable domain (remainder filled in from reference TRBV7-2 and TRBJ2-7): GAGVSQSPSNKVTEKGKDVELRCDPISGHTALYWYRQSLGQGLEFLIYFQGNSAPDKSGLPSDRFSAERTGGSVSTLTIQRTQQEDSAVYLCASSLGDVYHEQYFGPGTRLTVT.

The chain links TRBV7-8 to TRBJ2-5; D remains unclear. Germline CDR1 is SGHVS and CDR2 is FQNEAQ. This CDR3 is 12 amino acids long. The V gene lost 1 base and the J gene lost 7 bases, with 7 bases spanning the gap. CDR3 region: CASSLGSLTQYF. In DNA form, the CDR3 reads TGTGCCAGCAGCTTAGGGTCTTTGACCCAGTACTTC.

The chain links TRBV11-2 to TRBJ2-1; D is unclear. Between the trimmed V and J ends, which lost 5 bases and 7 bases, there was a span of 12 bases. CDR1 SGHAT and CDR2 FQNNGV come from the germline V gene. This CDR3 has 13 amino acids. The CDR3 DNA is TGTGCCAGCAGCCCCTCGGCGAGGAATGAGCAGTTCTTC. Protein sequence: CASSPSARNEQFF.

As DNA, the CDR3 is TGTGCCAGCAGATCCTCCGGGGGGGCCCCACACACAGATACGCAGTATTTT. This gives the protein CASRSSGGAPHTDTQYF. The J gene is TRBJ2-3, the V gene TRBV28, with 8 positions matching TRBD2. V trimming: 6 bases; J trimming: 2 bases; junction bases outside the gene matches: 13. CDR3 length: 17 amino acids. Germline V gene sequence: CDR1 MDHEN, CDR2 SYDVKM.

V usage is TRBV5-5 and J usage is TRBJ2-7; D uncertain. The CDR3 covers 17 residues. Germline V gene data show CDR1 as SGHKS and CDR2 as YYEKEE (reference sequence). V lost 4 bases, J lost 2 bases, and 22 bases lay in between. The CDR3 loop reads CASSLGPSPLRTYEQYF. The DNA for the CDR3 is TGTGCCAGCAGCCTGGGTCCGTCGCCGCTCCGCACCTACGAGCAGTACTTC.